The 14 T cell receptor beta chains reported below all come from one sample, sequenced in a study of blood T cell repertoires in COVID-19. The repertoire was sequenced with immunoSEQ multiplex PCR; TCRdb's copy has only in-frame clones and lacks some. The sample carries about 250,000 clones, around 83% recorded once. The specimen sequenced was peripheral blood. The receptors were sampled from a man aged 35 to 55 with active or convalescent COVID-19.

In this sample, this clone turned up once. The chain couples TRBV28 to TRBJ2-4; D perhaps matches TRBD1 (6 bases). CDR3 length equals 15 residues. CDR1 and CDR2 (germline): MDHEN, SYDVKM. Trimming cost V 3 bases and J 5 bases, with 14 bases left between them. The CDR3 spells CASSFGQFPQNIQYF. The CDR3 DNA follows: TGTGCCAGCAGTTTTGGACAGTTCCCCCAAAACATTCAGTACTTC.

The chain recombines TRBV20-1 with TRBJ1-6; a weak D match, TRBD1 (5 bases). The CDR3 has 14 residues. CDR1 and CDR2 (germline): DFQATT, SNEGSKA (reference sequence). Trimming shortened V by 3 bases and J by 6 bases, and 12 bases separated the two germline ends. CDR3 nucleotides: TGCAGTGCTAGTTACCCAGGGTTTAATTCACCCCTCCACTTT. Residues: CSASYPGFNSPLHF.

V and J are TRBV5-5 and TRBJ1-2, with TRBD1 matching 8 bases. V trimming: 1 base; J trimming: 8 bases; junction bases outside the gene matches: 4. This CDR3 region has 13 residues. Looked up from germline, CDR1 is SGHKS and CDR2 is YYEKEE (reference sequence). The CDR3, as DNA: TGTGCCAGCAGCTTGAAGACAGGGGCCGGCTACACCTTC. Residues: CASSLKTGAGYTF.

The rearrangement links TRBV6-5 to TRBJ1-1, with a weak D call TRBD1 (6 bases). The V gene lost 6 bases and the J gene lost 7 bases, with 9 bases spanning the gap. The germline V gene has CDR1 MNHEY and CDR2 SVGAGI. This CDR3 contains 11 residues. Written as DNA, the CDR3 is TGTGCCAGCAGGGGACATTTTGAAGCTTTCTTT. This translates into CASRGHFEAFF.

The chain combines TRBV7-2 with TRBJ1-1; no clear D. The V end was cut by 3 bases, the J end by 0 bases, with 11 bases between. The CDR3 runs to 15 residues. Germline CDR1 reads SGHTA; CDR2 reads FQGNSA. CDR3 bases: TGTGCCAGCAGCTTGCCTAGCCCTTTGAACACTGAAGCTTTCTTT. Translating gives CASSLPSPLNTEAFF.

This chain uses TRBV3-1 (or the pseudogene TRBV3-2) with TRBJ2-3, with D possibly being TRBD2 (6 bases). CDR3 size: 17 residues. Trimming took off 3 bases at V and 0 bases at J, with 16 bases between the two ends. Germline V CDR1 and CDR2: LGHDT, YNNKEL (reference sequence). The CDR3 DNA is TGTGCCAGCAGCCAGGCGGGGAGGTTACCTAGCACAGATACGCAGTATTTT. This encodes CASSQAGRLPSTDTQYF.

J is TRBJ1-2 and V is TRBV10-1; D might be TRBD1 (5 bases). V dropped 0 bases and J dropped 6 bases, with 11 bases sitting between them. The germline gives CDR1 WNHNN, CDR2 SYGVQD (reference sequence). There are 14 residues in the CDR3. The CDR3 DNA reads as TGCGCCAGCAGTGAGTCAGGGGTCAAACATGGCTACACCTTC. Its protein product is CASSESGVKHGYTF.

The chain joins TRBV2 to TRBJ2-5, with 9 bases identical to TRBD2. Germline assignment: CDR1 SNHLY and CDR2 FYNNEI. V lost 5 bases to trimming and J lost 5 bases; unmatched junction nucleotides: 6. The CDR3 extends over 14 amino acids. CDR3 in DNA: TGTGCCAGCAGTCGGCGGGAGGGCCCGGAGACCCAGTACTTC. Translating gives CASSRREGPETQYF.

This rearrangement joins TRBV12-3 or TRBV12-4 to TRBJ1-1; D may be TRBD1 (5 bases). The CDR3 is 12 residues long. This chain's CDR3 is CAISRVGGEAFF. CDR3 coding DNA: TGTGCTATTTCGAGGGTGGGGGGTGAAGCTTTCTTT.

This chain links TRBV5-1 with TRBJ1-5; D is uncertain. The CDR3 covers 16 residues. CDR1 SGHRS and CDR2 YFSETQ come from the germline V gene. Deletions cut 3 bases from V and 2 bases from J, with 15 bases between. CDR3 residues: CASSSPRGVGNQPQHF. CDR3 nucleotides: TGCGCCAGCAGCTCCCCGCGGGGAGTGGGCAATCAGCCCCAGCATTTT.

The chain recombines TRBV7-2 with TRBJ1-1, with 7 bases aligning to TRBD1. V was clipped by 2 bases and J by 8 bases; unmatched bases: 2. CDR3 length: 12 residues. Germline CDR1 reads SGHTA; CDR2 reads FQGNSA. Here the CDR3 DNA reads TGTGCCAGCAGCTTACTGACAGGGGAAGCTTTCTTT. Translation gives CASSLLTGEAFF.

V gene TRBV6-5 combines with J gene TRBJ2-5; 7 bases map to TRBD1. From germline, CDR1 is MNHEY and CDR2 SVGAGI. V was pared by 7 bases and J by 5 bases, with 10 bases of the junction left unmatched. This CDR3 is 14 amino acids long. The CDR3 sequence is CASKGTEHRETQYF. CDR3 in DNA: TGTGCCAGCAAAGGGACAGAGCATAGGGAGACCCAGTACTTC.

This chain uses TRBV19 with TRBJ1-4; 7 nucleotides line up with TRBD1. V was pared by 5 bases and J by 5 bases, with 5 bases of the junction left unmatched. The CDR3 is made up of 14 amino acids. Germline V lookup: CDR1 LNHDA, CDR2 SQIVND (reference sequence). The CDR3: CASSRDSLNEKLFF. The CDR3 region has the DNA TGTGCCAGTAGTCGGGACAGTTTAAATGAAAAACTGTTTTTT. The full variable domain, in which reference TRBV19 and TRBJ1-4 provide the parts outside the CDR3, is DGGITQSPKYLFRKEGQNVTLSCEQNLNHDAMYWYRQDPGQGLRLIYYSQIVNDFQKGDIAEGYSVSREKKESFPLTVTSAQKNPTAFYLCASSRDSLNEKLFFGSGTQLSVL.

CDR3 sequence reads: CASSAGGITEAFF. The CDR3, as DNA: TGTGCCAGCAGCGCGGGGGGTATCACTGAAGCTTTCTTT. The chain uses TRBV7-9 and TRBJ1-1, with D possibly matching TRBD1 (5 bases). V dropped 5 bases and J dropped 4 bases, with 11 bases sitting between them. Germline values: CDR1 SEHNR, CDR2 FQNEAQ (reference sequence). The CDR3 runs to 13 residues.